The following is a TCR beta chain sequence with its context. Its specificity is not known. Amplification of TCR beta CDR3 regions used RNA as the template. RT-PCR in the first round (using the HTBI primer set) targeted the TCR CDR3. TCRdb ran MiXCR on the multiplex PCR reads and lists one entry per CDR3 protein. The sample lists some 800,000 distinct CDR3 sequences, 38% occurring once. Graves' hyperthyroidism was deemed stable absent ophthalmopathy progression within 18 months. The PBMCs had their origin in roughly 9.4 ml of fresh peripheral blood. This entry is derived from a study of T cells in Graves' hyperthyroidism and ophthalmopathy. Study-wide points: Before onset, by a median of around 6.1 months, the model predicted ophthalmopathy.

The CDR3 runs 15 residues. Germline V CDR1 and CDR2: SGHRS, YFSETQ. V dropped 3 bases and J dropped 0 bases, with 13 bases sitting between them. The TCR sequence derives from a man aged 18 to 30 with Graves' hyperthyroidism. V usage is TRBV5-1 and J usage is TRBJ2-7; D unclear. Sample: blood. The CDR3 DNA reads as TGCGCCAGCAGCTGGCCCGGTCGAACCTCCTACGAGCAGTACTTC. Residues: CASSWPGRTSYEQYF.